The 8 T cell receptor beta chains given below trace back to one sample, sequenced in a study of somatic mutations in cytotoxic T cells in rheumatoid arthritis. The table came from immunoSEQ multiplex PCR; TCRdb's copy has only in-frame clones and leaves some out. This sample has roughly 20,000 clones; approximately 82% occur once, and the top ten carry around an eighth. Sequencing was carried out using CD8+ T cells sorted from blood. These receptors were taken from an adult with rheumatoid arthritis.

This rearrangement joins TRBV4-1 to TRBJ1-1; D gene ambiguous. The CDR3 has 15 amino acids. V lost 3 bases, J lost 1 base, and 12 bases lay in between. CDR1 and CDR2 from the germline V gene are MGHRA and YSYEKL. Written as DNA, the CDR3 is TGCGCCAGCAGCCAGGCCGGGGTCGGGAACACTGAAGCTTTCTTT. As protein: CASSQAGVGNTEAFF.

The chain has TRBV7-6 and TRBJ2-3; no reliable D call. The V end lost 5 bases, the J end lost 8 bases, and 26 bases lay between the germline ends. CDR3 length: 17 amino acids. Germline V gene data show CDR1 as SGHVS and CDR2 as FNYEAQ. The CDR3 protein is CASSQAADGSRYVTQYF. CDR3 in DNA: TGTGCCAGCAGCCAGGCCGCTGATGGGTCCCGTTATGTTACGCAGTATTTT. The whole variable domain, remainder taken from reference TRBV7-6 and TRBJ2-3, is GAGVSQSPRYKVTKRGQDVALRCDPISGHVSLYWYRQALGQGPEFLTYFNYEAQQDKSGLPNDRFSAERPEGSISTLTIQRTEQRDSAMYRCASSQAADGSRYVTQYFGPGTRLTVL.

The chain has TRBV25-1 and TRBJ1-1; D uncertain. The V gene's germline CDR1 is MGHDK and CDR2 SYGVNS. V shed 4 bases and J shed 2 bases, with 11 bases lying between them. The CDR3 runs 14 residues. The CDR3 nucleotides read TGTGCCAGCAGTGCGGCAGTTTTCAACACTGAAGCTTTCTTT. This encodes CASSAAVFNTEAFF.

V is TRBV29-1 and J is TRBJ2-3; TRBD1 is a possible D gene (5 bases). The CDR3 has 14 residues. Germline V gene sequence: CDR1 SQVTM, CDR2 ANQGSEA. Trimming cost V 6 bases and J 0 bases, with 13 bases left between them. The CDR3 spells CSVLEGASTDTQYF. For the CDR3, the DNA is TGCAGCGTATTGGAAGGGGCTAGCACAGATACGCAGTATTTT.

This chain connects TRBV6-5 to TRBJ1-1, with TRBD1 as a possible D gene (6 bases). V was clipped by 6 bases and J by 4 bases, with 12 bases between them. Germline V gives CDR1 MNHEY, CDR2 SVGAGI. The CDR3 has 13 amino acids. CDR3 in amino acids: CASRQGQLTEAFF. The CDR3 region has the DNA TGTGCCAGCAGGCAAGGACAGCTCACTGAAGCTTTCTTT.

J is TRBJ2-1 and V is TRBV27, with D uncertain. The CDR3 spans 14 residues. The V and J ends lost 0 bases and 2 bases respectively, with 5 bases between them. Germline CDR1 reads MNHEY; CDR2 reads SMNVEV (reference sequence). CDR3 residues: CASSLSAPYNEQFF. CDR3 sequence (DNA): TGTGCCAGCAGTTTATCGGCCCCCTACAATGAGCAGTTCTTC.

CDR3 protein: CASSPQMGRVETQYF. CDR3 coding DNA: TGCGCCAGCAGCCCCCAAATGGGCAGGGTAGAGACCCAGTACTTC. V usage is TRBV4-1 and J usage is TRBJ2-5, with D maybe TRBD1 (5 bases). The germline CDR1 and CDR2 sequences are MGHRA and YSYEKL. This CDR3 is built from 15 residues. The V gene lost 4 bases and the J gene lost 4 bases, with 16 bases spanning the gap.

The CDR3 DNA sequence: TGTGCCAGCAGCCGACAGGGGGCGTACGAGCAGTACTTC. Protein sequence: CASSRQGAYEQYF. The genes are TRBV11-1 and TRBJ2-7; 10 bases align to TRBD1. Germline CDR1 is SGHAT and CDR2 is FQDESV (reference sequence). CDR3 length: 13 residues. Trimming removed 5 bases from V and 4 bases from J; junction bases left unmatched: 2.